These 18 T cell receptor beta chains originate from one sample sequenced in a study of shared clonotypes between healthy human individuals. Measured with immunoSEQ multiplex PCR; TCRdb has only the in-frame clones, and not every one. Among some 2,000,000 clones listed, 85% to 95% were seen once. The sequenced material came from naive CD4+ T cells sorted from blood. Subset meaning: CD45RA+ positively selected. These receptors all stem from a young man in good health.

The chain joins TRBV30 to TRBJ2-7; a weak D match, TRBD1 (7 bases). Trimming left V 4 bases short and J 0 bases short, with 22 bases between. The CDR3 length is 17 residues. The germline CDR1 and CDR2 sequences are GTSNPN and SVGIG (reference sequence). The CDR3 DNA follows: TGTGCCTGGATGGGGGGACAGTTGTCACGGCCCTCCTACGAGCAGTACTTC. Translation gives CAWMGGQLSRPSYEQYF. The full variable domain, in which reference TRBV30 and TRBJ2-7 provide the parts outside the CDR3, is SQTIHQWPATLVQPVGSPLSLECTVEGTSNPNLYWYRQAAGRGLQLLFYSVGIGQISSEVPQNLSASRPQDRQFILSSKKLLLSDSGFYLCAWMGGQLSRPSYEQYFGPGTRLTVT.

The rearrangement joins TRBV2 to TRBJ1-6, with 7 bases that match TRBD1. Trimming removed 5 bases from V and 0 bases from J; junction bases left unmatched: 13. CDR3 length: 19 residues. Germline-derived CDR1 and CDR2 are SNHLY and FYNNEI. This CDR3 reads CASSPRQGPLSSYNSPLHF. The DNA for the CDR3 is TGTGCCAGCAGTCCCAGACAGGGTCCGCTGAGCTCCTATAATTCACCCCTCCACTTT.

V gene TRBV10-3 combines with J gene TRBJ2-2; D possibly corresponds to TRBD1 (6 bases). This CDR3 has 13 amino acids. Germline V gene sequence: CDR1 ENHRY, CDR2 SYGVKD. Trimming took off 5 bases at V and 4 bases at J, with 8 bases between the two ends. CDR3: CAISSDSTGELFF. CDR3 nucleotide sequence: TGTGCCATCAGTTCGGACAGCACCGGGGAGCTGTTTTTT.

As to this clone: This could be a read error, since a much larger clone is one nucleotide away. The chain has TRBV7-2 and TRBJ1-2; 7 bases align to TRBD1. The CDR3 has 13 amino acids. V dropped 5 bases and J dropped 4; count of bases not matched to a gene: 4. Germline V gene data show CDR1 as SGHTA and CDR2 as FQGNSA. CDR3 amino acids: CASSPGQIYGYTF. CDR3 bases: TGTGCCAGCAGCCCGGGACAGATCTATGGCTACACCTTC.

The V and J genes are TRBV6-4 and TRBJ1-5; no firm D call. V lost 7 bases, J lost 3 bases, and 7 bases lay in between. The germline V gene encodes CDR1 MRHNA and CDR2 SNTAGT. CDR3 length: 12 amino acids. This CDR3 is CASNTYNQPQHF. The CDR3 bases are TGTGCCAGCAACACATACAATCAGCCCCAGCATTTT.

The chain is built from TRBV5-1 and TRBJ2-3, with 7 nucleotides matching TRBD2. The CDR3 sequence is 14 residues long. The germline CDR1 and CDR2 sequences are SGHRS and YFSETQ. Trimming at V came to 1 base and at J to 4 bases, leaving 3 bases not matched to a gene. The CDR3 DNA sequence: TGCGCCAGCAGCTTGAGGGGACTACCAGATACGCAGTATTTT. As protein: CASSLRGLPDTQYF.

The CDR3 DNA reads TGTGCCAGCAGCGTTAGGGAAGGAGATACGCAGTATTTT. Translating gives CASSVREGDTQYF. This chain connects TRBV9 to TRBJ2-3; D unresolved. Trimming left V 2 bases short and J 5 bases short, with 9 bases between. CDR1 and CDR2 from the germline V gene are SGDLS and YYNGEE. The CDR3 consists of 13 residues.

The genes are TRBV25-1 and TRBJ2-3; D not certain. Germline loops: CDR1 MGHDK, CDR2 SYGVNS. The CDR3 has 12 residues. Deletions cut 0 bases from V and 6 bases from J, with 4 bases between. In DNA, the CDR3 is TGTGCCAGCAGTGAATATTGGGATACGCAGTATTTT. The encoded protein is CASSEYWDTQYF.

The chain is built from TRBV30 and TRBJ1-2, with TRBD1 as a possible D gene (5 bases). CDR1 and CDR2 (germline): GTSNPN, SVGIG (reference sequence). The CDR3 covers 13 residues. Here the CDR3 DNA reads TGTGTCTCCACGGGGGAAGCTAACTATGGCTACACCTTC. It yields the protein CVSTGEANYGYTF.

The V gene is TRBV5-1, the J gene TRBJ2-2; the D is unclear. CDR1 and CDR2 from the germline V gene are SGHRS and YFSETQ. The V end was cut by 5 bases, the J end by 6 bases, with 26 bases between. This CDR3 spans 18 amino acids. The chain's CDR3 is CASSSKRWWPRSPGELFF. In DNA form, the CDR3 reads TGCGCCAGCAGTAGTAAACGATGGTGGCCAAGGAGCCCCGGGGAGCTGTTTTTT.

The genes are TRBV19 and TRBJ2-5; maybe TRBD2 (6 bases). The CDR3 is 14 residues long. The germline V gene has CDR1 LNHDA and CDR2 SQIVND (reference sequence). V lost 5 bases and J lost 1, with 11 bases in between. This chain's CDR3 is CASSPQGGQETQYF. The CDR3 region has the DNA TGTGCCAGTAGTCCCCAGGGAGGCCAAGAGACCCAGTACTTC.

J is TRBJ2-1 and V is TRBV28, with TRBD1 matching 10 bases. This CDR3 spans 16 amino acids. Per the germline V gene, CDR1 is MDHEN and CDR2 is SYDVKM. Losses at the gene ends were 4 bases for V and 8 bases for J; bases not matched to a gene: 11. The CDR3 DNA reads TGTGCCAGCAGTTCGTCCGACAGGGGGCGCATCGATGAGCAGTTCTTC. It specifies CASSSSDRGRIDEQFF.

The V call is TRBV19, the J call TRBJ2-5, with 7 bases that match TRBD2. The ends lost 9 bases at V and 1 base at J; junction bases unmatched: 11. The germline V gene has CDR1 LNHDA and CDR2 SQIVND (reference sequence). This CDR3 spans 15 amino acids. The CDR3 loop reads CASPPKWEGQETQYF. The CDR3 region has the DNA TGTGCCAGCCCTCCAAAATGGGAGGGCCAAGAGACCCAGTACTTC.

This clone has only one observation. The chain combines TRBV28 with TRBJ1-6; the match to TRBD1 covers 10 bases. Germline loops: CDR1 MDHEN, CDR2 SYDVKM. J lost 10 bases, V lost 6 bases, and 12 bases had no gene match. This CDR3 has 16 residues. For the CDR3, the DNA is TGTGCCAGCAGGACCGGGACAGGGGCGTTCGGATCACCCCTCCACTTT. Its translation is CASRTGTGAFGSPLHF.

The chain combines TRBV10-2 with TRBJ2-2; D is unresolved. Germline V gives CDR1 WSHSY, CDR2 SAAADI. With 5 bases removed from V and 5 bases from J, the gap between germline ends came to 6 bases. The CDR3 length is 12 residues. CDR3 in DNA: TGCGCCAGCAGTCCCGCGACCGGGGAGCTGTTTTTT. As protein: CASSPATGELFF.

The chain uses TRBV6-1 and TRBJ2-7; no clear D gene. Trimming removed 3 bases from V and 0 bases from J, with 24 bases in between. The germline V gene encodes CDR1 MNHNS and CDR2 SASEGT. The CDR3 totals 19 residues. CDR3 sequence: CASSDDAPTVLGSSYEQYF. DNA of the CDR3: TGTGCCAGCAGTGATGATGCCCCCACCGTCCTGGGCAGCTCCTACGAGCAGTACTTC.

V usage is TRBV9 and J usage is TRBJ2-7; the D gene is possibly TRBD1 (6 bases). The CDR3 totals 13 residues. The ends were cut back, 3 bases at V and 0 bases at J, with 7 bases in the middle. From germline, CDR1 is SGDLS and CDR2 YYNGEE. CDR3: CASSGQDSYEQYF. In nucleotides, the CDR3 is TGTGCCAGCAGCGGACAGGACTCCTACGAGCAGTACTTC.

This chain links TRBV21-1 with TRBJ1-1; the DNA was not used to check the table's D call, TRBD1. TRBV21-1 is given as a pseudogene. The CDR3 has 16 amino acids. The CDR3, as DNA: TGTGCCAGCAGCAACAGCAACTCCCAGGGGGCCACTGAAGCTTTCTTT. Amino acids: CASSNSNSQGATEAFF.